This is a list of T cell receptor beta chains from one sample in a study of T cells after yellow fever vaccination. TCRdb ran MiXCR on the 5' RACE reads and lists one entry per CDR3 protein. The data hold a few hundred thousand distinct CDR3 sequences, with approximately 5.7% observed a single time. Source: PBMCs, taken 5 days after the yellow fever booster vaccination. The receptor set was obtained from a man aged 25-40 years who received the YFV17D yellow fever vaccine. CDR3s include the opening cysteine and the closing phenylalanine or tryptophan. Each record gives: J gene, CDR3 length, V gene, D gene, clone size, CDR3 protein, CDR3 DNA. D genes are given only for firm matches. Some rows mark clone size as missing; the rest say once, few, many or name a class of expanded clone.

TRBJ2-7 | 15 | TRBV4-3 | . | few | CASSQEGRSPHEQYF | TGCGCCAGCAGCCAAGAGGGCCGCTCTCCCCACGAGCAGTACTTC
TRBJ2-7 | 12 | TRBV28 | . | few | CASSLGMAEQYF | TGTGCCAGCAGTTTGGGGATGGCCGAGCAGTACTTC
TRBJ2-1 | 15 | TRBV12-3/TRBV12-4 | TRBD1 | . | CASSAGTGGRDEQFF | TGTGCCAGCAGCGCCGGGACAGGGGGGAGGGATGAGCAGTTCTTC
TRBJ2-7 | 15 | TRBV6-5 | . | . | CASSYARVEYYEQYF | TGTGCCAGCAGTTACGCGAGGGTAGAATACTACGAGCAGTACTTC
TRBJ2-2 | 17 | TRBV3-1 | . | . | CASSRPEGGIDTGELFF | TGTGCCAGCAGCCGTCCCGAGGGGGGGATTGACACCGGGGAGCTGTTTTTT
TRBJ2-5 | 15 | TRBV6-2/TRBV6-3 | . | few | CASSSSRDPQETQYF | TGTGCCAGCAGTTCCAGCAGGGATCCGCAAGAGACCCAGTACTTC
TRBJ2-1 | 17 | TRBV5-6 | . | . | CASSLGSLLWGNNEQFF | TGTGCCAGCAGCTTGGGGTCCCTCCTTTGGGGTAACAATGAGCAGTTCTTC
TRBJ2-1 | 12 | TRBV7-8 | . | . | CASSLVQGEQFF | TGTGCCAGCAGCTTAGTCCAAGGTGAGCAGTTCTTC
TRBJ2-1 | 13 | TRBV14 | TRBD2 | . | CASRDYSYNEQFF | TGTGCCAGCCGGGACTACTCCTACAATGAGCAGTTCTTC
TRBJ2-2 | 18 | TRBV14 | TRBD1 | few | CASSQVGTGRIWTGELFF | TGTGCCAGCAGCCAAGTAGGGACAGGAAGGATTTGGACCGGGGAGCTGTTTTTT
TRBJ1-5 | 13 | TRBV24-1 | . | few | CATSEAGNQPQHF | TGTGCCACCAGTGAGGCAGGCAATCAGCCCCAGCATTTT
TRBJ1-6 | 15 | TRBV12-3/TRBV12-4 | TRBD1 | many | CASSSRETGRSPLHF | TGTGCCAGCAGTTCCCGAGAGACAGGGCGTTCACCCCTCCACTTT
TRBJ2-7 | 17 | TRBV7-2 | . | few | CASSLSPAGLNLGEQYF | TGTGCCAGCAGCTTATCCCCCGCGGGTCTAAATCTCGGCGAGCAGTACTTC
TRBJ2-7 | 13 | TRBV12-3/TRBV12-4 | TRBD1 | many | CASSLGQYYEQYF | TGTGCCAGCAGTTTGGGACAGTACTACGAGCAGTACTTC
TRBJ2-7 | 14 | TRBV5-1 | . | many | CASSWGDAPYEQYF | TGCGCCAGCAGCTGGGGGGACGCTCCCTACGAGCAGTACTTC
TRBJ2-7 | 12 | TRBV29-1 | . | few | CSVGQRGGEQYF | TGCAGCGTTGGTCAACGGGGTGGCGAGCAGTACTTC
TRBJ2-3 | 14 | TRBV4-2 | . | . | CASSGGLSTDTQYF | TGTGCCAGCAGTGGGGGCCTAAGCACAGATACGCAGTATTTT
TRBJ1-2 | 15 | TRBV28 | . | . | CASSSGPRRAIGYTF | TGTGCCAGCAGTTCCGGGCCCCGGCGGGCTATTGGCTACACCTTC
TRBJ2-1 | 18 | TRBV23-1 | TRBD1 | few | CASTHRDRGPRPYNEQFF | TGCGCCAGCACACACCGGGACAGGGGGCCGCGACCCTACAATGAGCAGTTCTTC
TRBJ1-1 | 13 | TRBV20-1 | . | many | CSAGGVANTEAFF | TGCAGTGCCGGAGGGGTCGCGAACACTGAAGCTTTCTTT
TRBJ2-7 | 15 | TRBV18 | . | few | CASSPPDLQPYEQYF | TGTGCCAGCTCACCTCCTGACTTACAACCTTACGAGCAGTACTTC
TRBJ2-3 | 16 | TRBV30 | TRBD2 | . | CAWSTGLAAVTDTQYF | TGTGCCTGGAGCACCGGACTAGCGGCAGTGACAGATACGCAGTATTTT
TRBJ2-5 | 14 | TRBV30 | TRBD2 | . | CALARTSGQETQYF | TGTGCCTTGGCCCGGACTAGCGGACAAGAGACCCAGTACTTC
TRBJ2-2 | 17 | TRBV4-3 | TRBD2 | few | CASSQRLAGVVTGELFF | TGCGCCAGCAGCCAGAGACTAGCGGGAGTCGTCACCGGGGAGCTGTTTTTT
TRBJ2-3 | 13 | TRBV20-1 | . | many | CSARETASDTQYF | TGCAGTGCTAGAGAGACAGCCTCAGATACGCAGTATTTT
TRBJ1-2 | 15 | TRBV12-3/TRBV12-4 | . | . | CASSRGGRLNYGYTF | TGTGCCAGCAGTAGGGGTGGGAGGCTCAACTATGGCTACACCTTC
TRBJ2-1 | 12 | TRBV7-9 | TRBD2 | many | CASQGGDNEQFF | TGTGCCAGCCAGGGAGGGGACAATGAGCAGTTCTTC
TRBJ2-7 | 15 | TRBV7-2 | TRBD2 | many | CASSPTSGRIYEQYF | TGTGCCAGCAGCCCGACTAGCGGGAGAATCTACGAGCAGTACTTC
TRBJ2-1 | 16 | TRBV24-1 | . | few | CATSDSLFWGVGEQFF | TGTGCCACCAGTGATTCGCTTTTTTGGGGCGTCGGTGAGCAGTTCTTC
TRBJ2-7 | 12 | TRBV5-1 | . | few | CASGDQGHEQYF | TGCGCCAGCGGGGACCAAGGCCACGAGCAGTACTTC
TRBJ2-1 | 15 | TRBV5-6 | TRBD2 | few | CASSPRTSGRTEQFF | TGTGCCAGCAGCCCTCGGACTAGCGGGAGAACTGAGCAGTTCTTC
TRBJ2-7 | 14 | TRBV9 | TRBD1 | many | CASSVGQGAYEQYF | TGTGCCAGCAGCGTAGGACAGGGGGCCTACGAGCAGTACTTC
TRBJ2-1 | 12 | TRBV2 | . | . | CASSANRDLQFF | TGTGCCAGCAGTGCTAACCGGGACCTTCAATTCTTC
TRBJ1-1 | 12 | TRBV29-1 | . | . | CSGLALNTEAFF | TGCAGCGGGTTGGCCCTGAACACTGAAGCTTTCTTT
TRBJ2-1 | 16 | TRBV7-8 | . | many | CASSLGPGHRNNEQFF | TGTGCCAGCAGCTTAGGGCCGGGACACCGAAACAATGAGCAGTTCTTC
TRBJ1-4 | 12 | TRBV5-1 | . | few | CASTGSGEKLFF | TGCGCCAGCACTGGATCGGGTGAAAAACTGTTTTTT
TRBJ2-2 | 13 | TRBV3-1 | . | few | CASSSEPTGELFF | TGTGCCAGCAGCTCGGAGCCCACCGGGGAGCTGTTTTTT
TRBJ1-5 | 16 | TRBV28 | TRBD1 | few | CASSPWTGTPKGPQHF | TGTGCCAGCAGTCCTTGGACAGGGACCCCCAAAGGGCCCCAGCATTTT
TRBJ1-1 | 12 | TRBV10-3 | . | many | CAISGGMAEAFF | TGTGCCATCAGTGGGGGAATGGCTGAAGCTTTCTTT
TRBJ2-3 | 17 | TRBV5-1 | TRBD2 | many | CASSNRASGLSTDTQYF | TGCGCCAGCAGTAACCGGGCTAGCGGACTTAGCACAGATACGCAGTATTTT
TRBJ2-3 | 16 | TRBV27 | TRBD2 | many | CASRGLAGSDADTQYF | TGTGCCAGCAGAGGACTAGCGGGAAGTGACGCAGATACGCAGTATTTT